One sample yielded the 22 T cell receptor beta chains listed below, sequenced in a study of cytomegalovirus exposure and HLA in healthy donors. In the PCR, 60 Vbeta and 13 Jbeta primers were used. Using immunoSEQ multiplex PCR, the repertoire was profiled, and TCRdb retains in-frame clones only, with some absent. Found here are about 59,000 clones, approximately 80% of them singletons; the top ten hold about 1.6%. The sample comprised PBMCs. The receptors derive from a human donor in good health.

The chain employs TRBV14 and TRBJ2-1; 11 nucleotides agree with TRBD1. The germline V gene has CDR1 SGHDN and CDR2 FVKESK. The J segment lost 6 bases and the V segment lost 4 bases, leaving 5 bases of the junction unmatched. CDR3 length equals 15 residues. This CDR3 is CASSRGTGGPNEQFF. For the CDR3, the DNA is TGTGCCAGCAGCCGCGGGACAGGGGGACCCAATGAGCAGTTCTTC.

This sequence joins TRBV19 and TRBJ2-5; D is undetermined. Germline V gene data show CDR1 as LNHDA and CDR2 as SQIVND (reference sequence). The CDR3 is 12 amino acids. Trimming removed 6 bases at V and 1 base at J, with 6 bases between. CDR3 in amino acids: CASSGFQETQYF. The CDR3 DNA reads TGTGCCAGTAGCGGGTTCCAAGAGACCCAGTACTTC. Filled out from reference TRBV19 and TRBJ2-5, the complete variable domain reads DGGITQSPKYLFRKEGQNVTLSCEQNLNHDAMYWYRQDPGQGLRLIYYSQIVNDFQKGDIAEGYSVSREKKESFPLTVTSAQKNPTAFYLCASSGFQETQYFGPGTRLLVL.

The chain has TRBV6-5 and TRBJ2-5; tentatively, D is TRBD2 (5 bases). The CDR3 totals 12 residues. Germline V lookup: CDR1 MNHEY, CDR2 SVGAGI. Deletions cut 8 bases from V and 5 bases from J, with 12 bases between. This CDR3 reads CASPRDKETQYF. The CDR3 DNA reads TGTGCCAGCCCGAGGGATAAGGAGACCCAGTACTTC.

J is TRBJ1-2 and V is TRBV6-1; a possible D gene is TRBD1 (6 bases). With 0 bases removed from V and 7 bases from J, the gap between germline ends came to 12 bases. The germline CDR1 and CDR2 sequences are MNHNS and SASEGT. CDR3 length: 14 residues. The CDR3 here is CASSEARTDGGYTF. As DNA, the CDR3 is TGTGCCAGCAGTGAAGCTAGGACAGATGGTGGCTACACCTTC.

This sequence joins TRBV27 and TRBJ2-7; TRBD2 matches 9 bases. Germline loops: CDR1 MNHEY, CDR2 SMNVEV (reference sequence). V gave up 5 bases and J gave up 4 bases; unmatched junction bases: 9. The CDR3 loop spans 15 amino acids. The chain's CDR3 is CASSTSSGTLYEQYF. The CDR3 DNA reads TGTGCCAGCAGTACGTCTAGCGGGACTCTTTACGAGCAGTACTTC.

A word on this clone: An end of the junction differs from the germline gene, which may be a read error. The chain is built from TRBV7-7 and TRBJ2-7; 14 nucleotides align to TRBD2. The germline CDR1 and CDR2 sequences are SSHAT and FNYEAQ (reference sequence). The CDR3 is 14 residues long. CDR3 protein: CASSSGLAGVEQYF. CDR3 in DNA: TGTGCTAGCAGCTCGGGACTAGCGGGGGTCGAGCAGTACTTC.

V is TRBV6-5 and J is TRBJ1-6; the D is unclear. Trimming removed 0 bases from V and 7 bases from J, with 7 bases in between. Per germline, CDR1 MNHEY and CDR2 SVGAGI. This CDR3 comprises 14 residues. CDR3 sequence (DNA): TGTGCCAGCAGTTACTCGGGCGGGAATTCACCCCTCCACTTT. Translated: CASSYSGGNSPLHF.

The V gene is TRBV11-2, the J gene TRBJ2-7, with TRBD1 identical over 7 bases. The CDR3 totals 15 residues. Germline loops: CDR1 SGHAT, CDR2 FQNNGV. After removal of 4 bases from V and 3 bases from J, the junction contained 9 bases not matched to a gene. The CDR3 loop reads CASSSVRDSRYEQYF. CDR3 coding DNA: TGTGCCAGCAGCTCAGTACGGGACAGTCGCTACGAGCAGTACTTC.

This clone was found once. The chain employs TRBV28 and TRBJ2-6; TRBD1 matches 9 bases. The germline gives CDR1 MDHEN, CDR2 SYDVKM. Trimming cost V 5 bases and J 3 bases; bases outside gene matches: 11. This CDR3 region has 18 residues. The CDR3 sequence: CASSTARTGDFGANVLTF. CDR3 nucleotide sequence: TGTGCCAGCAGTACCGCTCGGACAGGGGACTTTGGGGCCAACGTCCTGACTTTC. The full variable domain, rest sourced from reference TRBV28 and TRBJ2-6, is DVKVTQSSRYLVKRTGEKVFLECVQDMDHENMFWYRQDPGLGLRLIYFSYDVKMKEKGDIPEGYSVSREKKERFSLILESASTNQTSMYLCASSTARTGDFGANVLTFGAGSRLTVL.

The rearrangement uses TRBV6-4 and TRBJ1-6, with D perhaps TRBD1 (5 bases). CDR1 is MRHNA and CDR2 is SNTAGT in the germline V gene. The CDR3 covers 14 residues. V was trimmed by 3 bases and J by 8 bases, leaving 11 bases between them. The CDR3 DNA sequence: TGTGCCAGCAGTGAATCCGGGGGTGATTCACCCCTCCACTTT. This codes for CASSESGGDSPLHF.

This chain uses TRBV4-2 with TRBJ2-5; TRBD2 aligns across 15 bases. Trimming at V came to 4 bases and at J to 2 bases, leaving 11 bases not matched to a gene. The CDR3 contains 19 residues. Germline-derived CDR1 and CDR2 are LGHNA and YNFKEQ. The CDR3 DNA follows: TGTGCCAGCAGCCCCGGGACTAGCGGGGGGCCGTCCCCGCAAGAGACCCAGTACTTC. Translating gives CASSPGTSGGPSPQETQYF.

V is TRBV6-1 and J is TRBJ2-2, with D unresolved. Trimming pared 5 bases from V and 7 bases from J, leaving 11 bases between. CDR1 is MNHNS, CDR2 SASEGT, per germline. CDR3 length: 13 amino acids. The CDR3 region is CASSIRVGGELFF. CDR3 in DNA: TGTGCCAGCAGTATCCGGGTGGGCGGGGAGCTGTTTTTT.

The gene calls are TRBV7-9 and TRBJ1-2; possibly TRBD1 for D (5 bases). Germline CDR1 reads SEHNR; CDR2 reads FQNEAQ (reference sequence). The germline V and J ends were trimmed by 5 bases and 4 bases, with 17 bases remaining between them. The CDR3 loop spans 15 amino acids. The CDR3 reads CASSPLLQETYGYTF. Written as DNA, the CDR3 is TGTGCCAGCAGCCCCCTCCTACAGGAGACCTATGGCTACACCTTC.

The CDR3 sequence: CASSPSGTGTYEQYF. CDR3 bases: TGTGCCAGCAGCCCTTCCGGGACAGGGACCTACGAGCAGTACTTC. The V and J genes are TRBV7-3 and TRBJ2-7; TRBD1 aligns across 9 bases. Trimming cost V 5 bases and J 2 bases; bases outside gene matches: 7. Germline CDR1 SGHTA, CDR2 FQGTGA. The CDR3 runs to 15 residues.

The V and J genes are TRBV12-2 and TRBJ2-2; TRBD1 is taken as the D call from the table, unchecked against the DNA. TRBV12-2 is reported as a pseudogene. There are 16 residues in the CDR3. CDR3 region: CASRLEYRGFGWELFF. CDR3 nucleotides: TGTGCAAGTCGCTTAGAATACAGGGGGTTTGGGTGGGAGCTGTTTTTT.

The chain links TRBV15 to TRBJ2-1, with D tentatively TRBD2 (5 bases). Between the trimmed V and J ends, which lost 2 bases and 3 bases, there was a span of 8 bases. CDR3 length equals 14 residues. Germline CDR1 LNHNV, CDR2 YYDKDF (reference sequence). The CDR3 here is CATSRTRDYNEQFF. The CDR3 DNA is TGTGCCACCAGCAGAACTAGGGACTACAATGAGCAGTTCTTC.

Remarks on this clone: Sequence at one end of the junction differs from germline and may be a read error. V and J are TRBV7-9 and TRBJ2-1; 11 bases agree with TRBD2. Germline V lookup: CDR1 SEHNR, CDR2 FQNEAQ (reference sequence). CDR3 length equals 16 residues. CDR3 bases: TGTTCCAGCAGCTTAGTAGGGACTAGCGGATACAATGAGCAGTTCTTC. This gives the protein CSSSLVGTSGYNEQFF. Full variable domain (rest looked up from reference TRBV7-9 and TRBJ2-1): DTGVSQNPRHKITKRGQNVTFRCDPISEHNRLYWYRQTLGQGPEFLTYFQNEAQLEKSRLLSDRFSAERPKGSFSTLEIQRTEQGDSAMYLCSSSLVGTSGYNEQFFGPGTRLTVL.

The chain links TRBV9 to TRBJ1-2; D not resolved. V was shortened by 3 bases and J by 4 bases, with 16 bases between the two germline ends. This CDR3 has 15 amino acids. Germline loops: CDR1 SGDLS, CDR2 YYNGEE. The CDR3 DNA sequence: TGTGCCAGCAGCGACTCGAACAGCCTAACCTATGGCTACACCTTC. As protein: CASSDSNSLTYGYTF. Full variable domain (missing parts from reference TRBV9 and TRBJ1-2): DSGVTQTPKHLITATGQRVTLRCSPRSGDLSVYWYQQSLDQGLQFLIQYYNGEERAKGNILERFSAQQFPDLHSELNLSSLELGDSALYFCASSDSNSLTYGYTFGSGTRLTVV.

The chain is built from TRBV4-1 and TRBJ2-4; 10 bases agree with TRBD2. Germline CDR1 reads MGHRA; CDR2 reads YSYEKL. J lost 8 bases, V lost 3 bases, and 7 bases had no gene match. This CDR3 has 15 residues. The CDR3 sequence is CASSHEAGGRDIQYF. In nucleotides, the CDR3 is TGCGCCAGCAGCCATGAAGCGGGGGGGCGGGACATTCAGTACTTC.

The chain combines TRBV19 with TRBJ2-1; 12 positions agree with TRBD2. In germline, CDR1 is LNHDA, CDR2 SQIVND (reference sequence). CDR3 length equals 16 residues. Trimming took 6 bases from V and 6 from J; bases not matched to a gene: 9. The CDR3 sequence: CASSPLLAGGSNEQFF. CDR3 sequence (DNA): TGTGCCAGTAGCCCTCTACTAGCGGGAGGAAGCAATGAGCAGTTCTTC.

This chain connects TRBV5-8 to TRBJ1-5; a possible D gene is TRBD1 (6 bases). This CDR3 region has 15 residues. Germline CDR1 and CDR2: SGHTS and YDEGEE. The ends were cut back, 0 bases at V and 0 bases at J, with 7 bases in the middle. The CDR3 reads CASSLGTASNQPQHF. In nucleotides, the CDR3 is TGTGCCAGCAGCTTGGGGACAGCTAGCAATCAGCCCCAGCATTTT.

The chain recombines TRBV10-1 with TRBJ2-1, with a tentative D call TRBD1 (6 bases). This CDR3 comprises 16 residues. V dropped 0 bases and J dropped 4 bases, with 13 bases sitting between them. Per the germline V gene, CDR1 is WNHNN and CDR2 is SYGVQD (reference sequence). The CDR3 is CASSESSAGAYNEQFF. In DNA, the CDR3 is TGCGCCAGCAGTGAGTCTAGCGCAGGGGCTTACAATGAGCAGTTCTTC.